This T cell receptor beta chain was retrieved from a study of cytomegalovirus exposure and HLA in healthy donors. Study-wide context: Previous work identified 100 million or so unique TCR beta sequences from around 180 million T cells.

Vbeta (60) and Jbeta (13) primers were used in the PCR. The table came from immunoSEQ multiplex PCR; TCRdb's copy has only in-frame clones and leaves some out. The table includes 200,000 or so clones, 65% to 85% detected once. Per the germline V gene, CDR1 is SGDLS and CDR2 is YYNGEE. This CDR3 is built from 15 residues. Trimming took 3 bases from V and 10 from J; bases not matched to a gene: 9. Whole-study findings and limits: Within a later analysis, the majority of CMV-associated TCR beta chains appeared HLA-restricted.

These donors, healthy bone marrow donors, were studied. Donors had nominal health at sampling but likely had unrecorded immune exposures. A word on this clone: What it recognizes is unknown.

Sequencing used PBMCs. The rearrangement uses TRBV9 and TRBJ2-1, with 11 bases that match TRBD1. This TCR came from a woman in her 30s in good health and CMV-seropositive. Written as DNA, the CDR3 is TGTGCCAGCAGCGGAGGCGTGGACAGGGGGCTAGAGCAGTTCTTC. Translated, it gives CASSGGVDRGLEQFF.